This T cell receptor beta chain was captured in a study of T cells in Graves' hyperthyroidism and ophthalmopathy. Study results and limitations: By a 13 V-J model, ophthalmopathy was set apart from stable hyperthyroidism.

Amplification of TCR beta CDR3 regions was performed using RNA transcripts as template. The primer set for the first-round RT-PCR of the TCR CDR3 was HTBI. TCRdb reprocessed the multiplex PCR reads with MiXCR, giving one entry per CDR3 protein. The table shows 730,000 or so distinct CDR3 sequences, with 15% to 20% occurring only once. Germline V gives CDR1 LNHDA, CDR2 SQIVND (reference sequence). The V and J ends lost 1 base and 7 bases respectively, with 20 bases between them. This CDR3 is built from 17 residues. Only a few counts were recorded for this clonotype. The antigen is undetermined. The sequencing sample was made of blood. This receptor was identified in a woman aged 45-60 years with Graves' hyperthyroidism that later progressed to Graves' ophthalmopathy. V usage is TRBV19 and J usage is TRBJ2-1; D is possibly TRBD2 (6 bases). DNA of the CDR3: TGTGCCAGTAGTATAGTCGGGTCTGGAGGGGTAGGGAATGAGCAGTTCTTC. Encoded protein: CASSIVGSGGVGNEQFF.